These 29 T cell receptor beta chains were sequenced from one sample in a study of blood T cell repertoires in COVID-19. Method: immunoSEQ multiplex PCR; TCRdb's copy keeps in-frame clones and lacks some. This table holds 120,000 to 150,000 clones, around 90% found once. The sample taken for sequencing was peripheral blood. The source of these receptors is a human donor in a cohort sampled during active COVID-19.

The chain joins TRBV7-8 to TRBJ1-1; D is undetermined. V dropped 5 bases and J dropped 5 bases, with 12 bases sitting between them. The CDR3 is 13 residues long. CDR1 SGHVS and CDR2 FQNEAQ come from the germline V gene. For the CDR3, the DNA is TGTGCCAGCAGCCGAAGCCCGGGTACTGAAGCTTTCTTT. The encoded protein is CASSRSPGTEAFF. Supplemented by reference TRBV7-8 and TRBJ1-1, the full variable domain reads GAGVSQSPRYKVAKRGQDVALRCDPISGHVSLFWYQQALGQGPEFLTYFQNEAQLDKSGLPSDRFFAERPEGSVSTLKIQRTQQEDSAVYLCASSRSPGTEAFFGQGTRLTVV.

The V call is TRBV6-5, the J call TRBJ1-2; TRBD1 matches 7 bases. Germline CDR1 is MNHEY and CDR2 is SVGAGI. This CDR3 has 16 amino acids. V gave up 0 bases and J gave up 9 bases; unmatched junction bases: 13. Here the CDR3 DNA reads TGTGCCAGCAGTTACTCTTTCCAGGGGGATAGATCTCGCTACACCTTC. It specifies CASSYSFQGDRSRYTF.

This sequence joins TRBV12-2 and TRBJ2-2; TRBD1 is the table's D call, not checked against the DNA. TRBV12-2 is assigned pseudogene status. This CDR3 has 23 amino acids. The CDR3 nucleotides are TGTGCAAGTCGCTCCACGCTCCTGGGTAGGGGACAGGGGGGCGAGGGAACGGCCGGGGAGCTGTTTTTT. This gives the protein CASRSTLLGRGQGGEGTAGELFF.

This chain uses TRBV2 with TRBJ2-5; 7 positions match TRBD2. The ends lost 3 bases at V and 5 bases at J; junction bases unmatched: 0. This CDR3 comprises 12 residues. The germline V gene encodes CDR1 SNHLY and CDR2 FYNNEI. CDR3 region: CASSEGGETQYF. CDR3 DNA: TGTGCCAGCAGTGAGGGGGGGGAGACCCAGTACTTC.

The V and J genes are TRBV14 and TRBJ2-2, with D possibly matching TRBD1 (5 bases). Between the trimmed V and J ends, which lost 1 base and 6 bases, there was a span of 15 bases. The CDR3 is 16 amino acids. Looked up from germline, CDR1 is SGHDN and CDR2 is FVKESK. CDR3: CASSQVQARLAGELFF. The CDR3, as DNA: TGTGCCAGCAGCCAAGTACAGGCTCGGTTAGCCGGGGAGCTGTTTTTT.

The genes are TRBV27 and TRBJ1-3, with TRBD1 identical over 9 bases. The V and J ends lost 0 bases and 4 bases, in that order; junction bases with no gene match: 10. The CDR3 runs 18 residues. CDR1 MNHEY and CDR2 SMNVEV come from the germline V gene (reference sequence). CDR3 residues: CASSLSGTGKLGGNTIYF. CDR3 nucleotide sequence: TGTGCCAGCAGTTTATCAGGGACAGGGAAGCTAGGAGGAAACACCATATATTTT.

J is TRBJ2-1 and V is TRBV7-2, with a weak D call TRBD2 (5 bases). V was clipped by 3 bases and J by 1 base, with 10 bases between them. This CDR3 is 15 amino acids long. Germline V gene lookup returns CDR1 SGHTA and CDR2 FQGNSA. CDR3 protein: CASSFLSGSYNEQFF. The CDR3 coding sequence is TGTGCCAGCAGCTTTTTGTCGGGGTCCTACAATGAGCAGTTCTTC.

Here the CDR3 DNA reads TGTGCCAGCAGCTCGATATGGGGGGACAGGGTTTTCAATGAGCAGTTCTTC. Translating gives CASSSIWGDRVFNEQFF. The rearrangement uses TRBV7-2 and TRBJ2-1; 9 bases line up with TRBD1. The CDR3 totals 17 residues. V lost 4 bases, J lost 6 bases, and 13 bases stayed unmatched. In germline, CDR1 is SGHTA, CDR2 FQGNSA.

The V and J genes are TRBV5-1 and TRBJ2-7, with TRBD1 matching 11 bases. Germline V gene sequence: CDR1 SGHRS, CDR2 YFSETQ. The CDR3 totals 14 residues. Germline trimming cut 4 bases from V and 4 bases from J; bases unmatched to any gene: 4. CDR3 region: CASSQDRGLYEQYF. The CDR3 DNA follows: TGCGCCAGCAGCCAGGACAGGGGGCTGTACGAGCAGTACTTC.

This clone was detected once. This sequence may be a read error, since a much larger clone differs from it by one base. The chain is built from TRBV5-1 and TRBJ1-6; no clear D gene. V was pared by 2 bases and J by 8 bases, with 11 bases between. The germline gives CDR1 SGHRS, CDR2 YFSETQ. This CDR3 is 14 amino acids long. CDR3 DNA: TGCGCCAGCAGCTTTGGGCAGACCCATTCACCCCTCCACTTT. It encodes CASSFGQTHSPLHF. The variable domain in full, with the rest retrieved from reference TRBV5-1 and TRBJ1-6, is KAGVTQTPRYLIKTRGQQVTLSCSPISGHRSVSWYQQTPGQGLQFLFEYFSETQRNKGNFPGRFSGRQFSNSRSEMNVSTLELGDSALYLCASSFGQTHSPLHFGNGTRLTVT.

The chain has TRBV4-2 and TRBJ1-1; TRBD1 might be the D (5 bases). Trimming removed 4 bases at V and 3 bases at J, with 18 bases between. The CDR3 length is 16 residues. The germline V gene encodes CDR1 LGHNA and CDR2 YNFKEQ. The CDR3 DNA sequence: TGTGCCAGCAGCCCCACCCACGAGGCAGGGTACACTGAAGCTTTCTTT. It is translated as CASSPTHEAGYTEAFF.

The rearrangement joins TRBV4-1 to TRBJ1-2; a possible D gene is TRBD1 (5 bases). The V gene lost 4 bases and the J gene lost 2 bases, with 14 bases spanning the gap. The CDR3 is made up of 15 amino acids. Germline lookup yields CDR1 MGHRA and CDR2 YSYEKL. The CDR3 reads CASSLGRGMNYGYTF. For the CDR3, the DNA is TGCGCCAGCAGCCTGGGTAGGGGCATGAACTATGGCTACACCTTC.

This rearrangement joins TRBV5-1 to TRBJ1-5, with 7 bases identical to TRBD1. CDR3 length equals 16 residues. The germline CDR1 and CDR2 sequences are SGHRS and YFSETQ. V shed 1 base and J 2 bases; nucleotides not matched to a gene: 6. The CDR3 nucleotides are TGCGCCAGCAGCTTGTCCGAAGGGGGCGGCAATCAGCCCCAGCATTTT. Amino acids: CASSLSEGGGNQPQHF.

This clone occurred once. V and J are TRBV3-1 (or the pseudogene TRBV3-2) and TRBJ1-3; D gene uncertain. The CDR3 covers 16 residues. V lost 0 bases, J lost 0 bases, and 9 bases lay in between. Germline V gene lookup returns CDR1 LGHDT and CDR2 YNNKEL (reference sequence). The CDR3 nucleotides read TGTGCCAGCAGCCAAGATCTAGCAGACTCTGGAAACACCATATATTTT. Residues: CASSQDLADSGNTIYF.

This chain uses TRBV4-3 with TRBJ1-3; TRBD1 agrees at 7 bases. The junction had 14 bases not matched to a gene; V was cut back by 3 bases and J by 3 bases. CDR1 and CDR2 (germline): LGHNA, YSLEER. The length of the CDR3 is 18 residues. The CDR3 spells CASSQDSRTGGIGNTIYF. CDR3 DNA sequence: TGCGCCAGCAGCCAGGACAGCAGGACAGGCGGAATTGGAAACACCATATATTTT.

The CDR3 DNA reads TGCGCCAGCAGCCCGCGCAGGGACAGGGGTGTCCCTAACTATGGCTACACCTTC. Protein: CASSPRRDRGVPNYGYTF. The chain joins TRBV4-1 to TRBJ1-2; the match to TRBD1 covers 10 bases. The CDR3 runs to 18 residues. Germline-derived CDR1 and CDR2 are MGHRA and YSYEKL. Trimming cost V 4 bases and J 0 bases; bases outside gene matches: 11.

This clone was detected a few times. The chain links TRBV6-4 to TRBJ2-1, with 11 bases lining up with TRBD2. Germline V CDR1 and CDR2: MRHNA, SNTAGT. With 6 bases clipped from V and 8 bases from J, the junction kept 6 bases outside the gene matches. This CDR3 contains 14 residues. CDR3 nucleotides: TGTGCCAGCAGCCTGACTAGCGGGGTCGATGAGCAGTTCTTC. Translation: CASSLTSGVDEQFF.

This rearrangement joins TRBV4-1 to TRBJ2-7; 7 bases fit TRBD1. This CDR3 is built from 14 residues. V was pared by 0 bases and J by 6 bases, with 5 bases of the junction left unmatched. Germline V gene data show CDR1 as MGHRA and CDR2 as YSYEKL. As DNA, the CDR3 is TGCGCCAGCAGCCAAGAAGAGGGGGCCATCGAGCAGTACTTC. Translation gives CASSQEEGAIEQYF.

V is TRBV6-5 and J is TRBJ1-2, with 7 nucleotides matching TRBD1. The germline V gene has CDR1 MNHEY and CDR2 SVGAGI. This CDR3 region has 14 residues. Trimming cost V 0 bases and J 7 bases; bases outside gene matches: 5. The CDR3 spells CASSYSGGATGYTF. The DNA of the CDR3 is TGTGCCAGCAGTTACTCAGGGGGCGCAACTGGCTACACCTTC.

DNA for the CDR3: TGTGCCAGCAGTTACCGATGGACAGGGAGTAAGGAGCAGTACTTC. Translated, it gives CASSYRWTGSKEQYF. V usage is TRBV6-6 and J usage is TRBJ2-7, with 8 bases aligning to TRBD1. CDR1 MNHNY and CDR2 SVGAGI come from the germline V gene (reference sequence). There are 15 residues in the CDR3. After removal of 2 bases from V and 7 bases from J, the junction contained 10 bases not matched to a gene.

V usage is TRBV29-1 and J usage is TRBJ2-1; no reliable D call. Trimming pared 1 base from V and 0 bases from J, leaving 7 bases between. This CDR3 region has 14 residues. The germline V gene encodes CDR1 SQVTM and CDR2 ANQGSEA. The CDR3 protein is CSVEGDSSYNEQFF. Written as DNA, the CDR3 is TGCAGCGTTGAAGGCGATAGCTCCTACAATGAGCAGTTCTTC.

The genes are TRBV5-6 and TRBJ2-2; no clear D gene. Germline lookup yields CDR1 SGHDT and CDR2 YYEEEE. Between the trimmed V and J ends, which lost 3 bases and 5 bases, there was a span of 5 bases. CDR3 length: 12 residues. CDR3 amino acids: CASSSPTGELFF. The CDR3 DNA reads as TGTGCCAGCAGCTCTCCGACCGGGGAGCTGTTTTTT.

The V gene is TRBV2, the J gene TRBJ2-2, with 7 bases aligning to TRBD1. The CDR3 contains 15 residues. CDR1 is SNHLY, CDR2 FYNNEI, per germline. The J segment lost 7 bases and the V segment lost 4 bases, leaving 9 bases of the junction unmatched. The CDR3 region is CASSVRQGDVGELFF. The DNA for the CDR3 is TGTGCCAGCAGTGTTCGGCAGGGGGATGTCGGGGAGCTGTTTTTT.

V is TRBV29-1 and J is TRBJ1-1, with no clear D. CDR1 SQVTM and CDR2 ANQGSEA come from the germline V gene. The germline V and J ends were trimmed by 4 bases and 7 bases, with 13 bases remaining between them. The CDR3 has 12 residues. The CDR3 loop reads CSVVLLRVEAFF. In DNA, the CDR3 is TGCAGCGTTGTGCTCCTCCGAGTTGAAGCTTTCTTT.

This clone has only a few counts. This chain joins TRBV29-1 and TRBJ1-5; D may be TRBD1 (5 bases). The V and J ends lost 7 bases and 1 base respectively, with 11 bases between them. Germline V gene data show CDR1 as SQVTM and CDR2 as ANQGSEA. CDR3 length equals 13 residues. Here the CDR3 DNA reads TGCAGCGCAGGCGACAGAAGCAATCAGCCCCAGCATTTT. Translated, it gives CSAGDRSNQPQHF.

CDR3 residues: CSALTWGTRETQYF. In DNA form, the CDR3 reads TGCAGCGCCCTTACCTGGGGGACTCGAGAGACCCAGTACTTC. This chain links TRBV29-1 with TRBJ2-5; TRBD2 might be the D (6 bases). This CDR3 has 14 residues. Between the trimmed V and J ends, which lost 7 bases and 4 bases, there was a span of 19 bases. Germline lookup yields CDR1 SQVTM and CDR2 ANQGSEA.

The V and J genes are TRBV4-1 and TRBJ2-5, with 8 bases identical to TRBD2. CDR3 length: 14 residues. Trimming took 7 bases from V and 5 from J; bases not matched to a gene: 9. CDR1 MGHRA and CDR2 YSYEKL come from the germline V gene. CDR3 coding DNA: TGCGCCAGCAACGGGGGGGGCCATATGGAGACCCAGTACTTC. Its translation is CASNGGGHMETQYF.

This chain uses TRBV4-1 with TRBJ2-3, with D possibly matching TRBD2 (6 bases). V was clipped by 2 bases and J by 11 bases, with 8 bases between them. Germline-derived CDR1 and CDR2 are MGHRA and YSYEKL. The CDR3 spans 11 residues. CDR3 nucleotide sequence: TGCGCCAGCAGCCAAACGGGGGTGCAGTATTTT. The encoded protein is CASSQTGVQYF.

This chain uses TRBV14 with TRBJ1-6, with 11 bases aligning to TRBD1. Trimming removed 0 bases from V and 9 bases from J; junction bases left unmatched: 4. The CDR3 spans 16 residues. Germline loops: CDR1 SGHDN, CDR2 FVKESK. The CDR3 spells CASSQERTGGSSPLHF. The CDR3 DNA sequence: TGTGCCAGCAGCCAAGAGAGGACAGGGGGCTCTTCACCCCTCCACTTT.